This TCR beta chain was identified during a study of STAT3 mutations in large granular lymphocyte leukemia. Study-wide background: Over half of T-LGLL patients had one or more immunosuppressive regimens. Study outcomes and limitations: Suggested: STAT3 mutation was not the ancestral event for these clonal expansions. Every T-cell large granular lymphocyte leukemia patient had at least one immunodominant TCR beta clonotype.

Remarks on this clone: Its target is unknown.

Clones were read by immunoSEQ multiplex PCR, and TCRdb kept only the in-frame ones, dropping some. Among some 30,000 clones, around 86% were seen once, and the ten largest hold about an eighth. The CDR3 loop spans 11 amino acids. The V gene's germline CDR1 is SQVTM and CDR2 ANQGSEA. V was clipped by 0 bases and J by 17 bases, with 13 bases between them. The sequence derives from a man in his 60s with T-cell large granular lymphocyte leukemia. Some clones in this sample may be carry-over from other donors' samples. The genes are TRBV29-1 and TRBJ1-4, with TRBD1 as a possible D gene (5 bases). The sample comprised peripheral blood mononuclear cells. CDR3 nucleotide sequence: TGCAGCGTTGAAGATCAGCAGGGATATTTTTTT. Protein sequence: CSVEDQQGYFF.